This entry concerns a single TCR beta chain. The antigen is undetermined. The CDR3 sequence is 15 residues long. Germline loops: CDR1 MNHEY, CDR2 SVGAGI. The data are from a study of blood T cells in healthy people across ages. Alongside a J-beta primer mix, a sample-barcoded 5' primer served in a second PCR lasting about 6 to 12 cycles. Per sample, CDR3-containing paired-end reads numbered at least 2.5 million. One entry per CDR3 protein, called by TCRdb with MiXCR from the 5' RACE reads. The sample lists about 1.1 million distinct CDR3 sequences; approximately 38% were seen once. Study-wide findings and caveats: Age advanced and TCR beta diversity per million T cells fell, roughly linearly.

This receptor was obtained from a young man in good health. The source material was blood. This chain joins TRBV6-5 and TRBJ2-1, with 13 bases matching TRBD2. The J call may be incorrect, as the DNA end agrees better with TRBJ2-7. This CDR3 reads CASSWTSGGYNEQYF. The DNA of the CDR3 is TGTGCCAGCAGTTGGACTAGCGGGGGCTACAATGAGCAGTACTTC.